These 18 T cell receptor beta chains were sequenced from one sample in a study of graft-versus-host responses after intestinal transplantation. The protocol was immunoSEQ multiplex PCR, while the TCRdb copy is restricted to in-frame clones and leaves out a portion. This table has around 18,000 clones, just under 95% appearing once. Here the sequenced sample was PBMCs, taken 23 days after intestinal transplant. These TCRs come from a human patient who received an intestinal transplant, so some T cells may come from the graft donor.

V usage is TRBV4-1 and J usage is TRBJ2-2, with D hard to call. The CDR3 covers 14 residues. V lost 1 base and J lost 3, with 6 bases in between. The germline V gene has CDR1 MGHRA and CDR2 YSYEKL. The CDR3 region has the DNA TGCGCCAGCAGCCAAGGGTCAGACACCGGGGAGCTGTTTTTT. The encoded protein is CASSQGSDTGELFF.

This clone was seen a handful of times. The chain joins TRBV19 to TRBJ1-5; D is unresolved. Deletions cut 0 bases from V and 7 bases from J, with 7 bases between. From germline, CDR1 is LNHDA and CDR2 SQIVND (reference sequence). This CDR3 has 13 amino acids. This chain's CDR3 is CASSIDQEQPQHF. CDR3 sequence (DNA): TGTGCCAGTAGTATAGATCAGGAGCAGCCCCAGCATTTT.

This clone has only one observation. CDR3 residues: CASSGRAPYEQYF. CDR3 DNA: TGTGCCAGCAGCGGGAGGGCCCCCTACGAGCAGTACTTC. The chain has TRBV2 and TRBJ2-5; TRBD2 aligns across 8 bases. The J call could be wrong; TRBJ2-7 is a better fit for the DNA end. CDR3 length: 13 residues. Germline V gives CDR1 SNHLY, CDR2 FYNNEI.

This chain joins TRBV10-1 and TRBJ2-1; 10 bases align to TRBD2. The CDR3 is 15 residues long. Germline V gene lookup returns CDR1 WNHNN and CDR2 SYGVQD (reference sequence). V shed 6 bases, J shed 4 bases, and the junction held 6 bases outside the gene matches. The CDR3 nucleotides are TGCGCCAGCAGGTCCCGGACTAGCGGTTACAATGAGCAGTTCTTC. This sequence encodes CASRSRTSGYNEQFF.

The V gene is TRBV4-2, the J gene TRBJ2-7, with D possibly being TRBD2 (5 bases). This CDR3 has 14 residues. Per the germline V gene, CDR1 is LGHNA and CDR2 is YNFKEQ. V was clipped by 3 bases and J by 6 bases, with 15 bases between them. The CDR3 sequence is CASSQEAYVVEQYF. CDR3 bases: TGTGCCAGCAGCCAGGAGGCCTACGTCGTCGAGCAGTACTTC.

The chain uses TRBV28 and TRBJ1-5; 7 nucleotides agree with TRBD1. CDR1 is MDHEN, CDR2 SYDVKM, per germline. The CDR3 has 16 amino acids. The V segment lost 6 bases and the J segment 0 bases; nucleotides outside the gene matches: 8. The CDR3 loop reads CASSKRGLSSNQPQHF. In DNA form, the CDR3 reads TGTGCCAGCAGCAAAAGGGGGCTGTCTAGCAATCAGCCCCAGCATTTT. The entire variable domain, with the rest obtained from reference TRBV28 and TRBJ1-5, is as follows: DVKVTQSSRYLVKRTGEKVFLECVQDMDHENMFWYRQDPGLGLRLIYFSYDVKMKEKGDIPEGYSVSREKKERFSLILESASTNQTSMYLCASSKRGLSSNQPQHFGDGTRLSIL.

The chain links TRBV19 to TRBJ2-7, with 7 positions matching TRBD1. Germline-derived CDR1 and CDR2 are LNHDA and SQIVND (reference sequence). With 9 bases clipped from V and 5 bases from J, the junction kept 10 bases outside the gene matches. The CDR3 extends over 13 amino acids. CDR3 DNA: TGTGCCAGCTCCAGACAGGGCGGTGACGAGCAGTACTTC. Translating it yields CASSRQGGDEQYF.

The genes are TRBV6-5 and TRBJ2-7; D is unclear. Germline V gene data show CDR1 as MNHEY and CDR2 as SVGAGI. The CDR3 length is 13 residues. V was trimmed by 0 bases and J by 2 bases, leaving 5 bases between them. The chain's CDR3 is CASSYSIAYEQYF. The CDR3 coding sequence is TGTGCCAGCAGTTACTCTATAGCCTACGAGCAGTACTTC.

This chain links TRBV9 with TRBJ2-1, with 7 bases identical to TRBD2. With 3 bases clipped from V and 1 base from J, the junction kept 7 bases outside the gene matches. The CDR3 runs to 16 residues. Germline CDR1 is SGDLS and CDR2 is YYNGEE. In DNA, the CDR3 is TGTGCCAGCAGCGCCCCGTCGGGGGGTTCCTACAATGAGCAGTTCTTC. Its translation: CASSAPSGGSYNEQFF.

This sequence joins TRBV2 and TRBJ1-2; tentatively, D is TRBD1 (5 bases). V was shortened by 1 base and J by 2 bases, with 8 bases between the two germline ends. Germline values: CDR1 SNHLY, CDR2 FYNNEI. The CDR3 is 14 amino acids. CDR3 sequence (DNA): TGTGCCAGCAGTGAAGACAGGAGGAACTATGGCTACACCTTC. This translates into CASSEDRRNYGYTF.

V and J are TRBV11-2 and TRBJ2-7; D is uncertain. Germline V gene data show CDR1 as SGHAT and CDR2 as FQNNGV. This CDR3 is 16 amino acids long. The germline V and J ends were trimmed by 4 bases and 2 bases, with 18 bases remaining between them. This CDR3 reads CASSYTTLTETYEQYF. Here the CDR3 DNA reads TGTGCCAGCAGCTACACAACCCTGACTGAAACCTACGAGCAGTACTTC.

CDR3 in DNA: TGTGCCAGCAGTTTATCCCCTCGACTAGCGGGAGTAGAGACCCAGTACTTC. This sequence encodes CASSLSPRLAGVETQYF. This chain uses TRBV27 with TRBJ2-5; 12 bases align to TRBD2. With V trimmed by 0 bases and J by 4 bases, 6 bases remained unmatched. CDR3 length: 17 amino acids. Germline V gives CDR1 MNHEY, CDR2 SMNVEV (reference sequence).

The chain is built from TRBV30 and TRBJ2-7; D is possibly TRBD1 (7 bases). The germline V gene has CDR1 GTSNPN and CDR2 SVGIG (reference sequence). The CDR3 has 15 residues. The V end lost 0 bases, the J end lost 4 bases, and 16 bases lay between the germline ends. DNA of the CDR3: TGTGCCTGGAGTGTAGGGGGCGCGGGGTTATACGAGCAGTACTTC. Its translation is CAWSVGGAGLYEQYF.

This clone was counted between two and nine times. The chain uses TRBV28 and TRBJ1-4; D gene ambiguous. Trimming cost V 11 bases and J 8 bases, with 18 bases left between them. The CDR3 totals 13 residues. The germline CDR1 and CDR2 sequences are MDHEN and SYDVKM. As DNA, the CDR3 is TGTGCCGAATCAGCATGGGATGGAGAAAAACTGTTTTTT. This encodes CAESAWDGEKLFF.

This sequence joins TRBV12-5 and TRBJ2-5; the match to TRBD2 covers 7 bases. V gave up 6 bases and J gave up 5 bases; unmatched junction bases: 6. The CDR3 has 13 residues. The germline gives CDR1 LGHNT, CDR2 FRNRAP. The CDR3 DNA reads TGTGCTAGTGGGATTGGGGGGGAGGAGACCCAGTACTTC. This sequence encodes CASGIGGEETQYF.

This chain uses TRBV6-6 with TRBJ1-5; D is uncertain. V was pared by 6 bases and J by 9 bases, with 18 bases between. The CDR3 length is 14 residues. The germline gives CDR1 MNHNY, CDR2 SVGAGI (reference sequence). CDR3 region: CASSRQEVLRPQHF. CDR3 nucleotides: TGTGCCAGCAGCCGGCAGGAGGTACTTCGGCCCCAGCATTTT.

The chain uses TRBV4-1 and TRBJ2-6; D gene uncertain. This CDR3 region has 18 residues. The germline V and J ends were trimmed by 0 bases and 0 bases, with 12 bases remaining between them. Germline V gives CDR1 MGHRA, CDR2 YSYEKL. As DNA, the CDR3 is TGCGCCAGCAGCCAAGAAGGGCAAAGAGTCTCTGGGGCCAACGTCCTGACTTTC. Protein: CASSQEGQRVSGANVLTF.

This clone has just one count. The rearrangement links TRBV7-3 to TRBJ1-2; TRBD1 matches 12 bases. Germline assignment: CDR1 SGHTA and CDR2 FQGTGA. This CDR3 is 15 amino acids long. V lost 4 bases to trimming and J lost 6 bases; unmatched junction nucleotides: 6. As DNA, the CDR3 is TGTGCCAGCAGCTCGCCGGGACAGGGGGCGGATGGCTACACCTTC. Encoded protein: CASSSPGQGADGYTF.